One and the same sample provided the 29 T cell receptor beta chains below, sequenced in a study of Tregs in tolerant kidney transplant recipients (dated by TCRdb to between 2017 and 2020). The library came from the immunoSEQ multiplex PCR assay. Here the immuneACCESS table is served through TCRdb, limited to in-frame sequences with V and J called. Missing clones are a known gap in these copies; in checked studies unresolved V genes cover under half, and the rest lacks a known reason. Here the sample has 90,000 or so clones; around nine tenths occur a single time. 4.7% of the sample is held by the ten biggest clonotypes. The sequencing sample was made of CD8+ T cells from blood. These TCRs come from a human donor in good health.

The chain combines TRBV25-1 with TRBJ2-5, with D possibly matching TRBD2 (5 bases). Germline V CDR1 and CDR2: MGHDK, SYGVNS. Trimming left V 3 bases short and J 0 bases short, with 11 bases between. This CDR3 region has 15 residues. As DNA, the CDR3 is TGTGCCAGCAGTGATCTGAGAGGGAACCAAGAGACCCAGTACTTC. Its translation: CASSDLRGNQETQYF.

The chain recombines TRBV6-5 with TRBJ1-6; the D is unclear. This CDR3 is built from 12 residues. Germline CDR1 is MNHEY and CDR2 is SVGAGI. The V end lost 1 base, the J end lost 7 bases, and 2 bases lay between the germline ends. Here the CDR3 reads CASSYWNSPLHF. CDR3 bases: TGTGCCAGCAGTTACTGGAATTCACCCCTCCACTTT.

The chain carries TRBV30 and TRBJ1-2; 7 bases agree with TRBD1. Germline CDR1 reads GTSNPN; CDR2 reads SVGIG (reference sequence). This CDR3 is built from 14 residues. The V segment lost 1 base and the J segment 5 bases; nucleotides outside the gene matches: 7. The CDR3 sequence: CAWSGLGGVYGYTF. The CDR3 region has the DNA TGTGCCTGGAGTGGGTTAGGGGGCGTTTATGGCTACACCTTC.

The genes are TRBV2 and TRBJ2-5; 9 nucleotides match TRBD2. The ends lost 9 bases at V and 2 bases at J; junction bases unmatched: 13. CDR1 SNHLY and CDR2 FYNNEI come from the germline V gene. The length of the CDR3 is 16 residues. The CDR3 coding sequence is TGTGCCAGTTCTTCGGAGACTAGCGGAATACAAGAGACCCAGTACTTC. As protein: CASSSETSGIQETQYF. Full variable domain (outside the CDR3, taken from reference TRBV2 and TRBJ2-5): EPEVTQTPSHQVTQMGQEVILRCVPISNHLYFYWYRQILGQKVEFLVSFYNNEISEKSEIFDDQFSVERPDGSNFTLKIRSTKLEDSAMYFCASSSETSGIQETQYFGPGTRLLVL.

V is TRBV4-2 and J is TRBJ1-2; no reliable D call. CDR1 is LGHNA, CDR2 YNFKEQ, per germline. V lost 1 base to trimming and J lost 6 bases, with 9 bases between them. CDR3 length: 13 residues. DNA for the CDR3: TGTGCCAGCAGCCAAGTGGCAGAGAATGGCTACACCTTC. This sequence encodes CASSQVAENGYTF.

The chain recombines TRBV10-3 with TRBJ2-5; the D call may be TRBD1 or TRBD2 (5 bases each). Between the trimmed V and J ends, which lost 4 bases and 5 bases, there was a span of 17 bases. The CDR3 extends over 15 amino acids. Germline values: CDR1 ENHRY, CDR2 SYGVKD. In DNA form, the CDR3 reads TGTGCCATCAGTGTTGGGACGAGTTACCGGGAGACCCAGTACTTC. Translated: CAISVGTSYRETQYF.

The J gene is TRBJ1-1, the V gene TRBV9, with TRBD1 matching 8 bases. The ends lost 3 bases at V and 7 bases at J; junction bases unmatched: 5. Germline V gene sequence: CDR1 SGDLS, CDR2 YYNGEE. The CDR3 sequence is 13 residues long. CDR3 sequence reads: CASSALTGVEAFF. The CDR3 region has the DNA TGTGCCAGCAGCGCATTGACAGGGGTTGAAGCTTTCTTT.

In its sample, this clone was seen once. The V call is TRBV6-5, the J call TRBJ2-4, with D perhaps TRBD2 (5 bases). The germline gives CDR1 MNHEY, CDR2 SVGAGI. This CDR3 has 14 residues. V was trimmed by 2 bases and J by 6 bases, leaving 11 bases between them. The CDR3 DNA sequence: TGTGCCAGCAGTTACGCGACTATGGGAAACATTCAGTACTTC. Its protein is CASSYATMGNIQYF.

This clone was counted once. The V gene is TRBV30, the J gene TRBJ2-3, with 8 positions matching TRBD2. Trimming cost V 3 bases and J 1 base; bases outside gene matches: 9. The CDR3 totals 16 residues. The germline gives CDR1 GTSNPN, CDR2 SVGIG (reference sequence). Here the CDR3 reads CAWSDRGGPGTDTQYF. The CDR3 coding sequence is TGTGCCTGGAGCGATCGGGGGGGCCCGGGCACAGATACGCAGTATTTT.

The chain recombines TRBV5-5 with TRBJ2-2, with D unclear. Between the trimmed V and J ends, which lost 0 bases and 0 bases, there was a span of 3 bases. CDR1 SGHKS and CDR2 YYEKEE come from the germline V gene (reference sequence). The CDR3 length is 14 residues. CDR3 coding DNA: TGTGCCAGCAGCTTGGAGGCGAACACCGGGGAGCTGTTTTTT. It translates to CASSLEANTGELFF.

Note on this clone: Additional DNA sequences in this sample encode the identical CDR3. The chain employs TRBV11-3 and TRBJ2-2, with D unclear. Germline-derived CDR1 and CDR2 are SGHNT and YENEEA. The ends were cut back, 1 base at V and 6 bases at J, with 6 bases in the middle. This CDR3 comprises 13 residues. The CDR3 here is CASSLGLAGELFF. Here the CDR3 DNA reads TGTGCCAGCAGCTTAGGACTGGCCGGGGAGCTGTTTTTT.

The CDR3 DNA is TGTGCCTGGAGTTTAGGCATAGCCTACGAGCAGTACTTC. Its protein is CAWSLGIAYEQYF. V usage is TRBV30 and J usage is TRBJ2-7; D unclear. In germline, CDR1 is GTSNPN, CDR2 SVGIG (reference sequence). The ends were cut back, 2 bases at V and 2 bases at J, with 10 bases in the middle. The CDR3 extends over 13 amino acids.

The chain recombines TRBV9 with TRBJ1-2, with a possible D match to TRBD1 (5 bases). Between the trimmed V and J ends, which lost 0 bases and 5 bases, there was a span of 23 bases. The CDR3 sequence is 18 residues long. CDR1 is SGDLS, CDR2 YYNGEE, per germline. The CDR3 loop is CASSVVGTYPFGPYGYTF. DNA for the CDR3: TGTGCCAGCAGCGTAGTAGGGACGTACCCTTTTGGCCCTTATGGCTACACCTTC.

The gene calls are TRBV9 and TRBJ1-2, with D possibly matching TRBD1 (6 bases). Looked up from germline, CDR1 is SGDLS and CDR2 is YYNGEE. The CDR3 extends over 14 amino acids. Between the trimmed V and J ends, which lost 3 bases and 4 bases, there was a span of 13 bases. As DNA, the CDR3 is TGTGCCAGCAGCGCAGAGGGGGAGATCTATGGCTACACCTTC. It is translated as CASSAEGEIYGYTF.

For the CDR3, the DNA is TGTGCCAGCAGTTGGACGGGACAGCTTACATATGGCTACACCTTC. Translating gives CASSWTGQLTYGYTF. This rearrangement joins TRBV27 to TRBJ1-2; 7 nucleotides match TRBD1. The trim removed 4 bases at V and 5 bases at J, leaving 10 bases unmatched. The CDR3 runs to 15 residues. Germline V lookup: CDR1 MNHEY, CDR2 SMNVEV (reference sequence).

The CDR3 here is CASSVSASPLGETQYF. The CDR3 DNA sequence: TGTGCCAGCAGCGTATCAGCTAGCCCCTTGGGGGAGACCCAGTACTTC. The chain joins TRBV9 to TRBJ2-5, with D tentatively TRBD2 (5 bases). CDR3 length: 16 residues. With 1 base removed from V and 5 bases from J, the gap between germline ends came to 18 bases. Germline V gene lookup returns CDR1 SGDLS and CDR2 YYNGEE.

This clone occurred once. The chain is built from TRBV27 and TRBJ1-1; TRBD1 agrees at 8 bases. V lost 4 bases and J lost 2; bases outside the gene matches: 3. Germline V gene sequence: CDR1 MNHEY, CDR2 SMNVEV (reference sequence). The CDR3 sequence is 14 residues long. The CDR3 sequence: CASSWTGTNTEAFF. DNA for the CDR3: TGTGCCAGCAGTTGGACAGGGACAAACACTGAAGCTTTCTTT.

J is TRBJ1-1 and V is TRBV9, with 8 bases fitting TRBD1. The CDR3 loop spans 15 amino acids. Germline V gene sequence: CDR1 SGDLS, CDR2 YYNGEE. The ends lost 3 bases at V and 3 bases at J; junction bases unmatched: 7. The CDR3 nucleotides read TGTGCCAGCAGCGCCCGACAGGGGTCATACACTGAAGCTTTCTTT. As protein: CASSARQGSYTEAFF.

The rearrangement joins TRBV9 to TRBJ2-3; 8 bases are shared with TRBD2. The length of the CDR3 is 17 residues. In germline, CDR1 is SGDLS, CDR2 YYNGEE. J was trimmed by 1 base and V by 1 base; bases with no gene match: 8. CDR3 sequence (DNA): TGTGCCAGCAGCGTATTCTCTAGCGGGCCTGGCACAGATACGCAGTATTTT. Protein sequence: CASSVFSSGPGTDTQYF.

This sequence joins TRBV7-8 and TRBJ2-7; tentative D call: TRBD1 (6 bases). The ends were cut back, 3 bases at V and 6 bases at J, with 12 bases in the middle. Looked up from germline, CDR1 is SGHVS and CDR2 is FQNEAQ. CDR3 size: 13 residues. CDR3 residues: CASSLGAFSEQYF. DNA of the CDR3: TGTGCCAGCAGCTTGGGGGCTTTCTCCGAGCAGTACTTC.

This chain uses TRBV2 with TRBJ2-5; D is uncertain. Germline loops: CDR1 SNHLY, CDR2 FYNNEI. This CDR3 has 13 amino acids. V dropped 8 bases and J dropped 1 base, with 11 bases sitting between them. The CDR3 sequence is CASRAPGQETQYF. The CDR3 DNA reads TGTGCCAGCCGCGCCCCGGGCCAAGAGACCCAGTACTTC. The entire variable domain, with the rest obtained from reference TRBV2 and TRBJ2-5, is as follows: EPEVTQTPSHQVTQMGQEVILRCVPISNHLYFYWYRQILGQKVEFLVSFYNNEISEKSEIFDDQFSVERPDGSNFTLKIRSTKLEDSAMYFCASRAPGQETQYFGPGTRLLVL.

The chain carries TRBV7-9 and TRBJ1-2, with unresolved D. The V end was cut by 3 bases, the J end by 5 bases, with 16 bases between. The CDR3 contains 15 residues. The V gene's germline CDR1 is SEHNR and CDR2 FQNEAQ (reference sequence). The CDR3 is CASSLQSPRAYGYTF. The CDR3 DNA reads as TGTGCCAGCAGCTTGCAATCCCCCCGGGCATATGGCTACACCTTC.

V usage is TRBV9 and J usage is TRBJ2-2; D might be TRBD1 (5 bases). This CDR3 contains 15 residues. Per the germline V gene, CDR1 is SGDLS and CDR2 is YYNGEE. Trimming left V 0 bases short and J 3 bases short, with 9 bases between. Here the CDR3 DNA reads TGTGCCAGCAGCGTAGCTGCAGGGCACACCGGGGAGCTGTTTTTT. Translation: CASSVAAGHTGELFF.

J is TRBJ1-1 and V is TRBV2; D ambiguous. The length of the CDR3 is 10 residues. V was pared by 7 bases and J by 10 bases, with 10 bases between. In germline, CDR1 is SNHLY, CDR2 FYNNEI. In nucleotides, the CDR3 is TGTGCCAGCAATGAGGGTGCAGCTTTCTTT. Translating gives CASNEGAAFF.

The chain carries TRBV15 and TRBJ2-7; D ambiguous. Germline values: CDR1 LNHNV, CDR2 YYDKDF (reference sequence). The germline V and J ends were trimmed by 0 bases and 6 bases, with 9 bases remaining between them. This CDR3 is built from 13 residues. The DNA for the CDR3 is TGTGCCACCAGCAGAGATTCTAGAGGCGAGCAGTACTTC. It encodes CATSRDSRGEQYF.

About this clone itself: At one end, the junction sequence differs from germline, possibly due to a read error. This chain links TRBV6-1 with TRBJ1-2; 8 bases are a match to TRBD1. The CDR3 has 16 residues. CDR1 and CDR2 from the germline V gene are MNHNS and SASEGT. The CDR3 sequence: CASSEVSGTGHYGYTF. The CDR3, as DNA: TGTGCCAGCAGCGAAGTCTCCGGGACAGGCCACTATGGCTACACCTTC.

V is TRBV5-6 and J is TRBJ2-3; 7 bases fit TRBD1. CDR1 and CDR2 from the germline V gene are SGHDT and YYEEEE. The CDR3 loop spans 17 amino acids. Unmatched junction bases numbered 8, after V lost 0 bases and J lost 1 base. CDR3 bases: TGTGCCAGCAGCTTGGTTAGGGGAAGGGGGCGCACAGATACGCAGTATTTT. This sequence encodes CASSLVRGRGRTDTQYF. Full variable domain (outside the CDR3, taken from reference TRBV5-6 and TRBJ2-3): DAGVTQSPTHLIKTRGQQVTLRCSPKSGHDTVSWYQQALGQGPQFIFQYYEEEERQRGNFPDRFSGHQFPNYSSELNVNALLLGDSALYLCASSLVRGRGRTDTQYFGPGTRLTVL.

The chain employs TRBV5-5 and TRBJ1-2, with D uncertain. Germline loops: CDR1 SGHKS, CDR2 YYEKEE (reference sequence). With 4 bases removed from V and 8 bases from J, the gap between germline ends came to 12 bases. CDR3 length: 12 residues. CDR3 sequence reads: CASSPTEAGYTF. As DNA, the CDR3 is TGTGCCAGCAGCCCGACGGAGGCCGGCTACACCTTC. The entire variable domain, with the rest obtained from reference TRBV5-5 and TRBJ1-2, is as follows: DAGVTQSPTHLIKTRGQQVTLRCSPISGHKSVSWYQQVLGQGPQFIFQYYEKEERGRGNFPDRFSARQFPNYSSELNVNALLLGDSALYLCASSPTEAGYTFGSGTRLTVV.

CDR3 DNA sequence: TGTGCCAGCAGTCAGACAGACCTAAATGAAAAACTGTTTTTT. Its translation: CASSQTDLNEKLFF. This chain links TRBV6-1 with TRBJ1-4; weak D call: TRBD1 (5 bases). The CDR3 covers 14 residues. The germline V and J ends were trimmed by 5 bases and 5 bases, with 12 bases remaining between them. Germline V gene sequence: CDR1 MNHNS, CDR2 SASEGT.